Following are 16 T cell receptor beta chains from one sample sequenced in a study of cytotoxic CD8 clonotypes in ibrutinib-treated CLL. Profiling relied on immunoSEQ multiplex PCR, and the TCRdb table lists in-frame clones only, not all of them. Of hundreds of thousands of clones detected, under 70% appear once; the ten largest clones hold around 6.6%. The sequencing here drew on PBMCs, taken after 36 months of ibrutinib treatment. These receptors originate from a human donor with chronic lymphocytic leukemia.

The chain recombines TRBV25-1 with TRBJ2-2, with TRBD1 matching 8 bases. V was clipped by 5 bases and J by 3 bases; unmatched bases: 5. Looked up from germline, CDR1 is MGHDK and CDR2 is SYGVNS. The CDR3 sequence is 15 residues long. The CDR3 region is CASSPGTGDTGELFF. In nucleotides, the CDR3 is TGTGCCAGCAGTCCCGGGACAGGAGACACCGGGGAGCTGTTTTTT.

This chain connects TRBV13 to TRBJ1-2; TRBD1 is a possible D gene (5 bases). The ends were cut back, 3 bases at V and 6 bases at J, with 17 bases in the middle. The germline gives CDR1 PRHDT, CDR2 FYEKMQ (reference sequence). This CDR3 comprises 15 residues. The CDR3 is CASSFFPLSGDGYTF. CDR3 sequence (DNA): TGTGCCAGCAGCTTCTTCCCATTGTCGGGGGATGGCTACACCTTC.

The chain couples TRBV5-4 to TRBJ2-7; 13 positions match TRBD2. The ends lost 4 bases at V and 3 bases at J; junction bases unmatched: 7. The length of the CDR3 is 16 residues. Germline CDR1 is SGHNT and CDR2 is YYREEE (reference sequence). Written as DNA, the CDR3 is TGTGCCAGCAGCCCTGGCGGGACTAGCGGGATCTACGAGCAGTACTTC. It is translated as CASSPGGTSGIYEQYF.

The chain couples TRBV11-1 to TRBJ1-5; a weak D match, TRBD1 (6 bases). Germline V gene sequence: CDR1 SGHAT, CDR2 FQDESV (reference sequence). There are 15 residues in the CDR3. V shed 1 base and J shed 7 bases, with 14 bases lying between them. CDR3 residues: CASSLGTGTGQPQHF. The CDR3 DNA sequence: TGTGCCAGCAGCTTAGGAACAGGGACGGGGCAGCCCCAGCATTTT. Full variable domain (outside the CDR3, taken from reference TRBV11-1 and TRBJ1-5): EAEVAQSPRYKITEKSQAVAFWCDPISGHATLYWYRQILGQGPELLVQFQDESVVDDSQLPKDRFSAERLKGVDSTLKIQPAELGDSAMYLCASSLGTGTGQPQHFGDGTRLSIL.

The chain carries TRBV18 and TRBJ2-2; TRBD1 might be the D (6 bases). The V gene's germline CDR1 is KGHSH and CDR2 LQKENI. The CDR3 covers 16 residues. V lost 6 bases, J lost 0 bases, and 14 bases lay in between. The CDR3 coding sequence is TGTGCCAGCTCGAACCGGGACACCACGAACACCGGGGAGCTGTTTTTT. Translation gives CASSNRDTTNTGELFF.

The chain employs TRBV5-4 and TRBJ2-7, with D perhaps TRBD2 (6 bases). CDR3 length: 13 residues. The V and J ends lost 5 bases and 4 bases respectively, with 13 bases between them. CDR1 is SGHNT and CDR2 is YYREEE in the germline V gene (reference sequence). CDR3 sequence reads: CASRHSREYEQYF. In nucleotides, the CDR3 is TGTGCCAGCAGGCACTCCCGGGAGTACGAGCAGTACTTC.

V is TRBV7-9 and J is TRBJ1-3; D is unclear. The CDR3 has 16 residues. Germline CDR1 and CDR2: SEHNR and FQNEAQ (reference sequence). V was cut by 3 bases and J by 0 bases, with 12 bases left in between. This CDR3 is CASSFKGPTSGNTIYF. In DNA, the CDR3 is TGTGCCAGCAGCTTTAAGGGCCCTACCTCTGGAAACACCATATATTTT.

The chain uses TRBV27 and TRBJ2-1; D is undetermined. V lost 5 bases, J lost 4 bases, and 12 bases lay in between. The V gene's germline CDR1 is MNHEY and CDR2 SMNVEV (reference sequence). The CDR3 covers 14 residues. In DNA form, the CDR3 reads TGTGCCAGCAGTCGTCCAGGTGTATACAATGAGCAGTTCTTC. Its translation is CASSRPGVYNEQFF.

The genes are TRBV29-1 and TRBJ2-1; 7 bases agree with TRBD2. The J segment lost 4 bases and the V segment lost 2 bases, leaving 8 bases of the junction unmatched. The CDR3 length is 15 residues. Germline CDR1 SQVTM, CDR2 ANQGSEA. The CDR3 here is CSVELSSGTYNEQFF. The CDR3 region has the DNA TGCAGCGTTGAACTGTCTAGCGGAACGTACAATGAGCAGTTCTTC.

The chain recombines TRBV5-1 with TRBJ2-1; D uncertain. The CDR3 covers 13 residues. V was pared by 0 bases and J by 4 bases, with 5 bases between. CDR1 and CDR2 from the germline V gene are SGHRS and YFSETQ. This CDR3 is CASSLGLYNEQFF. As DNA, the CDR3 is TGCGCCAGCAGCTTGGGACTTTACAATGAGCAGTTCTTC. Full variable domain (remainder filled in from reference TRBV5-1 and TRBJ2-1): KAGVTQTPRYLIKTRGQQVTLSCSPISGHRSVSWYQQTPGQGLQFLFEYFSETQRNKGNFPGRFSGRQFSNSRSEMNVSTLELGDSALYLCASSLGLYNEQFFGPGTRLTVL.

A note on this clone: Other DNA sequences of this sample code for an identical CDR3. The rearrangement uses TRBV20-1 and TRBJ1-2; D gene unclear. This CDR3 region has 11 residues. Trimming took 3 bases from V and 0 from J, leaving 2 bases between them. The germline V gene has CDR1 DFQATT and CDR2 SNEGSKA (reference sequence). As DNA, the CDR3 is TGCAGTGCTAGCCCTAACTATGGCTACACCTTC. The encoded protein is CSASPNYGYTF.

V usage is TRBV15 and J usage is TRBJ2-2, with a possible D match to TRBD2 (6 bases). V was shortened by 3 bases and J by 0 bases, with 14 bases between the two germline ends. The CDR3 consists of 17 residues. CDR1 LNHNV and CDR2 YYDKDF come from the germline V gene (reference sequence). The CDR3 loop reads CATSSHPRTTNTGELFF. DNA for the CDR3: TGTGCCACCAGCAGCCACCCCCGGACTACGAACACCGGGGAGCTGTTTTTT.

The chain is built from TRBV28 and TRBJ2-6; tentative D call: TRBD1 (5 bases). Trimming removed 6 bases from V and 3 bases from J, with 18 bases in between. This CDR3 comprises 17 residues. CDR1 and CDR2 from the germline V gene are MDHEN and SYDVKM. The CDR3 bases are TGTGCCAGCAGACTTTCGATTGGGGCCCTTGGGGCCAACGTCCTGACTTTC. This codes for CASRLSIGALGANVLTF.

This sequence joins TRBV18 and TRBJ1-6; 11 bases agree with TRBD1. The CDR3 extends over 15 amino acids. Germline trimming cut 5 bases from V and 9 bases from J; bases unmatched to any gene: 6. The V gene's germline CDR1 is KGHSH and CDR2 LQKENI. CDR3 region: CASSTGTGGSSPLHF. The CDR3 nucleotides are TGTGCCAGCTCAACCGGGACAGGGGGTAGTTCACCCCTCCACTTT.

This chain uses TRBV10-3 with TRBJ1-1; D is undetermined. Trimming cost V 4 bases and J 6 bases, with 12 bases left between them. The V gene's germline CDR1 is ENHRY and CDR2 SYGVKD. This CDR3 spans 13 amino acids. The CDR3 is CAISVSGNPEAFF. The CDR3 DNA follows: TGTGCCATCAGTGTATCAGGCAACCCTGAAGCTTTCTTT.

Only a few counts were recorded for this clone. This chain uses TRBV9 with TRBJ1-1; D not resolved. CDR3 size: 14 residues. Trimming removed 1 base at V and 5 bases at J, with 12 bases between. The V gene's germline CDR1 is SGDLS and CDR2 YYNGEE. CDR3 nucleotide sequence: TGTGCCAGCAGCGTACCCTTGGGAGGAACTGAAGCTTTCTTT. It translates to CASSVPLGGTEAFF. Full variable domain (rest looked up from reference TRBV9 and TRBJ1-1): DSGVTQTPKHLITATGQRVTLRCSPRSGDLSVYWYQQSLDQGLQFLIQYYNGEERAKGNILERFSAQQFPDLHSELNLSSLELGDSALYFCASSVPLGGTEAFFGQGTRLTVV.